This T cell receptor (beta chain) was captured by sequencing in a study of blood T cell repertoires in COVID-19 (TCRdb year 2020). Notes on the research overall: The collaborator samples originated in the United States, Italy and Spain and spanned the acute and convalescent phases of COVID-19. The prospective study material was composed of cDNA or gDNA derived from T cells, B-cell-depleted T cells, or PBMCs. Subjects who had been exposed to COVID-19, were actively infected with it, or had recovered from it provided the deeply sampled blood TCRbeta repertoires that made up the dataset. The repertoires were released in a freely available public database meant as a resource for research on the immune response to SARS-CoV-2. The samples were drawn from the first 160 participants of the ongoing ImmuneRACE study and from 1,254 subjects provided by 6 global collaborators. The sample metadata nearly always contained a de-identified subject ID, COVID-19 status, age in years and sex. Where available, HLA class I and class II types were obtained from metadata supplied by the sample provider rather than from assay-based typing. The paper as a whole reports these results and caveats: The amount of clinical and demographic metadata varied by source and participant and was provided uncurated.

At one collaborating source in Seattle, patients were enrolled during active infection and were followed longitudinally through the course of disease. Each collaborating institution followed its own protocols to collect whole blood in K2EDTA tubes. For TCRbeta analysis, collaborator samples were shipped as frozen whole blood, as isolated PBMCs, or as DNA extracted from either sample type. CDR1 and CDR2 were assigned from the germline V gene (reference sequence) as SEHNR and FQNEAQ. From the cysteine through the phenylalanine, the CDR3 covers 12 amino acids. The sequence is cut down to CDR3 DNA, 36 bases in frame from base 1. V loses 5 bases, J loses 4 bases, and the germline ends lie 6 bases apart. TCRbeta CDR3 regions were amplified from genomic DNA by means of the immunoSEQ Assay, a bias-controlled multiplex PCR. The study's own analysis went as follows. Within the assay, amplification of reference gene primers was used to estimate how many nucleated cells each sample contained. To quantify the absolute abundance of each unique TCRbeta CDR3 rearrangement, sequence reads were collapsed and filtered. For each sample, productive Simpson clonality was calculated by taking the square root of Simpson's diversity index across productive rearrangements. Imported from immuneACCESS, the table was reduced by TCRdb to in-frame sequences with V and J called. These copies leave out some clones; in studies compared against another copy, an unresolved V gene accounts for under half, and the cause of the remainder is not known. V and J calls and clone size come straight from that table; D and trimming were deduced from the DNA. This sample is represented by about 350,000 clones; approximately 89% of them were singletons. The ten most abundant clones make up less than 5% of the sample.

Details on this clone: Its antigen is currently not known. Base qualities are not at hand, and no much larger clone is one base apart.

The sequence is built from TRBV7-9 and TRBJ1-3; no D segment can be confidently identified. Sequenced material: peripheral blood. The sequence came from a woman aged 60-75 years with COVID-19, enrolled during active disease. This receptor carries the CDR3 CASSPGGNTIYF. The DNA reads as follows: TGTGCCAGCAGCCCCGGGGGAAACACCATATATTTT.